Presented here are 14 T cell receptor beta chains from one specimen sequenced in a study of blood T cells in healthy people across ages. Together with a sample-barcoded 5' primer, a J-beta primer mix was included in a second PCR lasting about 6 to 11 cycles. TCRdb ran MiXCR on the 5' RACE reads and lists one entry per CDR3 protein. The sample includes about 1.8 million distinct CDR3 sequences, around 48% seen only once; the top ten take approximately 2.1%. The sequenced material came from blood. These TCRs come from a middle-aged woman in good health.

There are a few counts of this clonotype. The gene calls are TRBV5-1 and TRBJ2-5; a possible D gene is TRBD1 (5 bases). In germline, CDR1 is SGHRS, CDR2 YFSETQ. V shed 0 bases and J shed 5 bases, with 14 bases lying between them. CDR3 length: 15 residues. The CDR3 region has the DNA TGCGCCAGCAGCTTGGAGGGGTACTCCGAGGAGACCCAGTACTTC. Protein sequence: CASSLEGYSEETQYF.

DNA for the CDR3: TGTGCCAGCTTCGGGACAGGGGTCCTAGGTGGGGGCTACACCTTC. This encodes CASFGTGVLGGGYTF. V gene TRBV25-1 combines with J gene TRBJ1-2, with 10 bases fitting TRBD1. V lost 8 bases, J lost 8 bases, and 14 bases stayed unmatched. The V gene's germline CDR1 is MGHDK and CDR2 SYGVNS. This CDR3 comprises 15 residues.

The chain has TRBV27 and TRBJ1-4; D not resolved. The CDR3 spans 11 residues. Per germline, CDR1 MNHEY and CDR2 SMNVEV (reference sequence). Between the trimmed V and J ends, which lost 2 bases and 15 bases, there was a span of 10 bases. In DNA, the CDR3 is TGTGCCAGCAGTTTAATGGGGAGGATGTTTTTT. Protein sequence: CASSLMGRMFF.

This clonotype was detected only a few times. The V and J genes are TRBV20-1 and TRBJ2-3, with D possibly being TRBD2 (6 bases). Per the germline V gene, CDR1 is DFQATT and CDR2 is SNEGSKA (reference sequence). CDR3 length: 15 amino acids. The V end lost 6 bases, the J end lost 2 bases, and 18 bases lay between the germline ends. In nucleotides, the CDR3 is TGCAGTGCATCGGGACTCGCTTCCTCCACAGATACGCAGTATTTT. This gives the protein CSASGLASSTDTQYF.

The sample holds a few counts of this clonotype. The genes are TRBV2 and TRBJ2-5; 8 positions match TRBD1. This CDR3 is built from 17 residues. V lost 6 bases, J lost 1 base, and 13 bases stayed unmatched. Germline V gene sequence: CDR1 SNHLY, CDR2 FYNNEI. The CDR3 bases are TGTGCCAGCAGCGACCGCGGACAGGGATGGGGCCAAGAGACCCAGTACTTC. Translation gives CASSDRGQGWGQETQYF.

This clonotype was counted only a few times. The rearrangement links TRBV3-1 to TRBJ2-5; 7 nucleotides line up with TRBD2. V was pared by 4 bases and J by 5 bases, with 10 bases of the junction left unmatched. Germline values: CDR1 LGHDT, CDR2 YNNKEL (reference sequence). The CDR3 is made up of 15 amino acids. In DNA form, the CDR3 reads TGTGCCAGCAGCCCGACGACTAGCTTGGGGGAGACCCAGTACTTC. Its protein product is CASSPTTSLGETQYF.

The chain combines TRBV4-3 with TRBJ1-6; tentatively, D is TRBD1 (6 bases). CDR1 is LGHNA, CDR2 YSLEER, per germline. The CDR3 loop spans 15 amino acids. With 4 bases removed from V and 5 bases from J, the gap between germline ends came to 12 bases. In DNA, the CDR3 is TGCGCCAGCAGCCGTCAAGACAGGAATAATTCACCCCTCCACTTT. Protein product: CASSRQDRNNSPLHF.

The chain combines TRBV6-5 with TRBJ2-4, with a possible D match to TRBD1 (6 bases). Between the trimmed V and J ends, which lost 0 bases and 2 bases, there was a span of 14 bases. The CDR3 is made up of 17 amino acids. The germline gives CDR1 MNHEY, CDR2 SVGAGI. The CDR3: CASSYSGTGYSKNIQYF. CDR3 sequence (DNA): TGTGCCAGCAGTTACTCGGGAACAGGGTATTCCAAAAACATTCAGTACTTC.

The table lists this clonotype with a few counts. The rearrangement uses TRBV15 and TRBJ2-3; D remains ambiguous. The CDR3 contains 12 residues. Germline CDR1 and CDR2: LNHNV and YYDKDF (reference sequence). V was trimmed by 11 bases and J by 3 bases, leaving 12 bases between them. In nucleotides, the CDR3 is TGTGCCGCTGGACCCCAGACAGATACGCAGTATTTT. As protein: CAAGPQTDTQYF.

In its sample, this clonotype was seen a few times. The V gene is TRBV7-2, the J gene TRBJ2-1; 10 nucleotides match TRBD2. The length of the CDR3 is 16 residues. The trim removed 5 bases at V and 10 bases at J, leaving 14 bases unmatched. CDR1 and CDR2 from the germline V gene are SGHTA and FQGNSA. CDR3 nucleotide sequence: TGTGCCAGCAGCCCGGCCCCCCGGGCTAGCGGGAGCGAGCAGTTCTTC. This translates into CASSPAPRASGSEQFF.

The chain combines TRBV15 with TRBJ1-2, with 7 positions matching TRBD1. CDR3 size: 15 residues. CDR1 is LNHNV and CDR2 is YYDKDF in the germline V gene (reference sequence). V shed 1 base and J 8 bases; nucleotides not matched to a gene: 10. The CDR3 reads CATSRGPPGQKGYTF. CDR3 nucleotide sequence: TGTGCCACCAGCAGAGGCCCCCCGGGACAGAAAGGCTACACCTTC. Complete variable domain (other parts from reference TRBV15 and TRBJ1-2): DAMVIQNPRYQVTQFGKPVTLSCSQTLNHNVMYWYQQKSSQAPKLLFHYYDKDFNNEADTPDNFQSRRPNTSFCFLDIRSPGLGDTAMYLCATSRGPPGQKGYTFGSGTRLTVV.

This clonotype has just a few counts. The chain has TRBV4-3 and TRBJ2-3, with 11 bases aligning to TRBD2. This CDR3 comprises 15 residues. CDR1 is LGHNA, CDR2 YSLEER, per germline. Trimming cost V 3 bases and J 6 bases; bases outside gene matches: 5. The DNA of the CDR3 is TGCGCCAGCAGCCAGACTAGCGGGAACACGGATACGCAGTATTTT. Protein product: CASSQTSGNTDTQYF.

This clonotype has only one observation. V is TRBV7-2 and J is TRBJ1-2, with 7 bases fitting TRBD1. Looked up from germline, CDR1 is SGHTA and CDR2 is FQGNSA. J gave up 3 bases and V 1 base, and 8 bases lay outside the gene matches. CDR3 length: 16 residues. CDR3 DNA sequence: TGTGCCAGCAGCTTAGAGGGCCAGCAGGGGGACTATGGCTACACCTTC. Amino acids: CASSLEGQQGDYGYTF.

V gene TRBV28 combines with J gene TRBJ2-5; 11 bases align to TRBD2. This CDR3 contains 15 residues. V lost 7 bases and J lost 5; bases outside the gene matches: 9. Germline CDR1 reads MDHEN; CDR2 reads SYDVKM. This CDR3 reads CASKPISGGDETQYF. CDR3 coding DNA: TGTGCCAGCAAACCCATTAGCGGGGGGGACGAGACCCAGTACTTC.